A single sample gave rise to the 19 T cell receptor beta chains below, sequenced in a study of blood T cell repertoires in COVID-19. Sequencing was performed with immunoSEQ multiplex PCR; in TCRdb, only in-frame clones are kept and a portion is missing. Among roughly 180,000 clones listed, around 74% were seen once. Sequencing input: peripheral blood. These receptor sequences come from a woman in her fifties or sixties with COVID-19, enrolled during active disease.

This clone was recorded a few times. The chain has TRBV29-1 and TRBJ1-2; 12 bases fit TRBD1. V shed 4 bases and J 7 bases; nucleotides not matched to a gene: 7. This CDR3 contains 14 residues. The germline gives CDR1 SQVTM, CDR2 ANQGSEA. The CDR3 sequence is CSVGPGQGAVGYTF. As DNA, the CDR3 is TGCAGCGTTGGCCCGGGACAGGGGGCAGTTGGCTACACCTTC.

The DNA for the CDR3 is TGTGCCAGCTCACCATCCGAGACAGTTTCAGAGACCCAGTACTTC. Translated, it gives CASSPSETVSETQYF. The gene calls are TRBV18 and TRBJ2-5; tentatively, D is TRBD1 (5 bases). CDR3 length: 15 residues. V lost 2 bases to trimming and J lost 4 bases, with 14 bases between them. The germline CDR1 and CDR2 sequences are KGHSH and LQKENI.

This clone was found a few times. The V call is TRBV19, the J call TRBJ2-1; D uncertain. The CDR3 extends over 15 amino acids. The V end lost 3 bases, the J end lost 4 bases, and 13 bases lay between the germline ends. Germline V CDR1 and CDR2: LNHDA, SQIVND (reference sequence). The CDR3 is CASSIAETVYNEQFF. DNA for the CDR3: TGTGCCAGTAGTATTGCAGAAACCGTTTACAATGAGCAGTTCTTC.

The chain recombines TRBV7-3 with TRBJ2-3; D might be TRBD2 (6 bases). The CDR3 has 14 residues. Germline assignment: CDR1 SGHTA and CDR2 FQGTGA. The germline V and J ends were trimmed by 1 base and 4 bases, with 9 bases remaining between them. CDR3 protein: CASSLMEGSDTQYF. The DNA of the CDR3 is TGTGCCAGCAGCTTAATGGAGGGGTCAGATACGCAGTATTTT.

The V gene is TRBV5-5, the J gene TRBJ1-1; 10 bases map to TRBD1. This CDR3 is built from 15 residues. Looked up from germline, CDR1 is SGHKS and CDR2 is YYEKEE (reference sequence). V was pared by 4 bases and J by 5 bases, with 8 bases of the junction left unmatched. Written as DNA, the CDR3 is TGTGCCAGCAGCATCCCGACAGGGGGCGCAACTGAAGCTTTCTTT. It translates to CASSIPTGGATEAFF.

The sample holds a few counts of this clone. The V and J genes are TRBV15 and TRBJ1-6; D not resolved. CDR1 and CDR2 from the germline V gene are LNHNV and YYDKDF (reference sequence). Trimming pared 1 base from V and 4 bases from J, leaving 5 bases between. This CDR3 has 14 amino acids. The CDR3 loop reads CATSRVRYNSPLHF. CDR3 DNA: TGTGCCACCAGCAGAGTCCGGTATAATTCACCCCTCCACTTT.

This chain connects TRBV19 to TRBJ2-1; 8 bases map to TRBD1. V lost 6 bases and J lost 4; bases outside the gene matches: 5. CDR3 length: 14 residues. The germline V gene encodes CDR1 LNHDA and CDR2 SQIVND (reference sequence). The CDR3 DNA follows: TGTGCCAGTAGATCGGGACAGGTGTACAATGAGCAGTTCTTC. The encoded protein is CASRSGQVYNEQFF.

The V call is TRBV10-1, the J call TRBJ2-5; 8 bases align to TRBD2. Germline loops: CDR1 WNHNN, CDR2 SYGVQD (reference sequence). Trimming at V came to 4 bases and at J to 5 bases, leaving 6 bases not matched to a gene. CDR3 length: 14 residues. The CDR3 protein is CASSAGGPAETQYF. CDR3 bases: TGCGCCAGCAGTGCGGGGGGGCCGGCGGAGACCCAGTACTTC.

The V and J genes are TRBV4-1 and TRBJ2-1; 7 bases match TRBD2. V shed 6 bases and J 0 bases; nucleotides not matched to a gene: 8. Germline V gene lookup returns CDR1 MGHRA and CDR2 YSYEKL. The CDR3 length is 16 residues. In DNA form, the CDR3 reads TGCGCCAGCAGACTGGCCGGGGGGAGCTCCTACAATGAGCAGTTCTTC. Translation gives CASRLAGGSSYNEQFF.

CDR3 sequence: CASSQDPAISYEQYF. CDR3 DNA sequence: TGTGCCAGCAGCCAAGATCCAGCGATCAGCTACGAGCAGTACTTC. The chain is built from TRBV14 and TRBJ2-7; no clear D. This CDR3 spans 15 amino acids. Trimming took off 0 bases at V and 3 bases at J, with 12 bases between the two ends. From germline, CDR1 is SGHDN and CDR2 FVKESK.

The chain uses TRBV5-6 and TRBJ1-4, with 7 bases identical to TRBD1. The germline V gene has CDR1 SGHDT and CDR2 YYEEEE. J was trimmed by 4 bases and V by 0 bases; bases with no gene match: 3. The CDR3 is 15 amino acids. CDR3 protein: CASSLGQGYNEKLFF. The CDR3 DNA follows: TGTGCCAGCAGCTTGGGACAGGGCTATAATGAAAAACTGTTTTTT.

This rearrangement joins TRBV28 to TRBJ1-4; the D gene is possibly TRBD1 (5 bases). The CDR3 extends over 15 amino acids. Germline V CDR1 and CDR2: MDHEN, SYDVKM. V was cut by 5 bases and J by 4 bases, with 14 bases left in between. The CDR3 spells CASSGAQANNEKLFF. The CDR3 DNA sequence: TGTGCCAGCAGTGGGGCACAGGCTAATAATGAAAAACTGTTTTTT.

J is TRBJ2-7 and V is TRBV20-1, with D uncertain. This CDR3 is 11 amino acids long. V gave up 6 bases and J gave up 6 bases, with 12 bases separating them. Germline assignment: CDR1 DFQATT and CDR2 SNEGSKA (reference sequence). Written as DNA, the CDR3 is TGCAGTGCCCCCGCGCGGTCCGAGCAGTACTTC. Translation: CSAPARSEQYF.

This clone was detected once. The gene calls are TRBV28 and TRBJ2-7, with D perhaps matching TRBD1 (5 bases). The length of the CDR3 is 14 residues. V was clipped by 5 bases and J by 5 bases, with 16 bases between them. Germline assignment: CDR1 MDHEN and CDR2 SYDVKM. The CDR3 DNA reads TGTGCCAGCAGTCACTCAGGGCCTCGCGACGAGCAGTACTTC. It codes for CASSHSGPRDEQYF.

V is TRBV9 and J is TRBJ2-1; possible D gene TRBD2, 5 bases. From germline, CDR1 is SGDLS and CDR2 YYNGEE. This CDR3 has 16 residues. Trimming stripped 1 base from V and 0 bases from J, with 11 bases between. The DNA of the CDR3 is TGTGCCAGCAGCGTATTCTCGGGAAGCTCCTACAATGAGCAGTTCTTC. Its translation is CASSVFSGSSYNEQFF.

The genes are TRBV27 and TRBJ2-7; TRBD1 matches at 7 bases. Germline CDR1 is MNHEY and CDR2 is SMNVEV (reference sequence). V was pared by 5 bases and J by 3 bases, with 4 bases of the junction left unmatched. The CDR3 is made up of 13 amino acids. The CDR3 bases are TGTGCCAGCAGTCTAAACAGGGGCTACGAGCAGTACGTC. It yields the protein CASSLNRGYEQYV.

This chain connects TRBV28 to TRBJ2-3; TRBD2 aligns across 11 bases. There are 16 residues in the CDR3. Per the germline V gene, CDR1 is MDHEN and CDR2 is SYDVKM. Trimming took 5 bases from V and 3 from J; bases not matched to a gene: 7. The CDR3 sequence: CASSLRLAGFTDTQYF. The CDR3 DNA sequence: TGTGCCAGCAGTCTAAGACTAGCGGGGTTTACAGATACGCAGTATTTT. Supplemented by reference TRBV28 and TRBJ2-3, the full variable domain reads DVKVTQSSRYLVKRTGEKVFLECVQDMDHENMFWYRQDPGLGLRLIYFSYDVKMKEKGDIPEGYSVSREKKERFSLILESASTNQTSMYLCASSLRLAGFTDTQYFGPGTRLTVL.

The CDR3 is CASSSPNGDGYTF. The CDR3 region has the DNA TGTGCCAGCAGCTCCCCCAACGGGGATGGCTACACCTTC. The genes are TRBV7-9 and TRBJ1-2, with D hard to call. This CDR3 has 13 residues. The V and J ends lost 4 bases and 6 bases respectively, with 12 bases between them. Germline V lookup: CDR1 SEHNR, CDR2 FQNEAQ (reference sequence).

V is TRBV11-2 and J is TRBJ1-4; the D is unclear. Per the germline V gene, CDR1 is SGHAT and CDR2 is FQNNGV. The CDR3 runs 12 residues. With 6 bases removed from V and 12 bases from J, the gap between germline ends came to 14 bases. As DNA, the CDR3 is TGTGCCAGCAGTTATAACGGCCGGGAACTGTTTTTT. The encoded protein is CASSYNGRELFF.